This TCR beta chain was captured in a study of T cell repertoires in cytomegalovirus infection. In its sample, this clonotype was seen a few times. Antigen specificity is unknown. The V gene's germline CDR1 is MNHEY and CDR2 SVGEGT. The J segment lost 1 base and the V segment lost 4 bases, leaving 9 bases of the junction unmatched. CDR3 length: 16 residues. TCRdb processed the reads anew with MiXCR; each CDR3 protein has one entry. The table shows 370,000 or so distinct CDR3 sequences, with approximately 30% occurring only once. The specimen was cultured PBMCs, collected from culture after CMV antigen stimulation. This sequence originates from a human donor in good health (CMV status not recorded). Some clones in this sample may be carry-over from other donors' samples. This rearrangement joins TRBV6-2 or TRBV6-3 to TRBJ1-1; 7 nucleotides agree with TRBD1. CDR3 in amino acids: CASSSNTGAPNTEAFF. The CDR3 nucleotides are TGTGCCAGCAGTTCCAATACAGGGGCGCCGAACACTGAAGCTTTCTTT.